Below are 5 T cell receptor beta chains sequenced from a single sample in a study of metastatic and nonmetastatic thyroid tumors. Treatment of any kind had been given to no patient before thyroid surgery. TCRdb re-called clones from the PCR reads using MiXCR. The sample has just over 20,000 clones, about 15% seen once. The specimen was blood. These receptors all come from a female donor with papillary thyroid cancer or a benign thyroid nodule (not recorded which). Some clones in this sample may be carry-over from other donors' samples.

This clone was observed at least ten times. Other DNA sequences in the sample encode the same CDR3. This chain links TRBV20-1 with TRBJ2-1; D is uncertain. This CDR3 has 11 amino acids. V shed 2 bases and J shed 5 bases, with 4 bases lying between them. Germline values: CDR1 DFQATT, CDR2 SNEGSKA (reference sequence). CDR3 protein: CSARHDNEQFF. In DNA, the CDR3 is TGCAGTGCTAGACACGACAATGAGCAGTTCTTC.

This clone was recorded at least ten times. This sequence joins TRBV3-1 and TRBJ2-7; 10 positions agree with TRBD1. This CDR3 spans 14 amino acids. Germline V gives CDR1 LGHDT, CDR2 YNNKEL (reference sequence). V shed 1 base and J 3 bases; nucleotides not matched to a gene: 0. Written as DNA, the CDR3 is TGTGCCAGCAGCCAAGGGACAGGGGGCTACGAGCAGTACTTC. Its translation: CASSQGTGGYEQYF.

This clone counts as medium-sized. V usage is TRBV19 and J usage is TRBJ1-5, with D perhaps TRBD1 (5 bases). The V gene's germline CDR1 is LNHDA and CDR2 SQIVND (reference sequence). Trimming shortened V by 5 bases and J by 6 bases, and 11 bases separated the two germline ends. The length of the CDR3 is 13 residues. CDR3 coding DNA: TGTGCCAGTAGTTCCAGGGAAACTCAGCCCCAGCATTTT. Its translation is CASSSRETQPQHF.

This clone was picked up many times. The V gene is TRBV27, the J gene TRBJ2-3, with D perhaps given as TRBD1 or TRBD2 (6 bases each). Germline CDR1 MNHEY, CDR2 SMNVEV (reference sequence). CDR3 size: 12 residues. V was cut by 6 bases and J by 6 bases, with 10 bases left in between. CDR3 coding DNA: TGTGCCAGCAGACAAGGGGGGGATACGCAGTATTTT. Amino acids: CASRQGGDTQYF.

This clone was seen ten or more times. V and J are TRBV5-5 and TRBJ2-5; weak D call: TRBD2 (6 bases). This CDR3 has 17 amino acids. V lost 4 bases and J 7 bases, leaving 26 bases between the germline ends. Germline V gene lookup returns CDR1 SGHKS and CDR2 YYEKEE (reference sequence). The DNA for the CDR3 is TGTGCCAGCAGCCACTCCAGCGGCGTCCCGGGACTGGGGACCCAGTACTTC. Protein: CASSHSSGVPGLGTQYF.